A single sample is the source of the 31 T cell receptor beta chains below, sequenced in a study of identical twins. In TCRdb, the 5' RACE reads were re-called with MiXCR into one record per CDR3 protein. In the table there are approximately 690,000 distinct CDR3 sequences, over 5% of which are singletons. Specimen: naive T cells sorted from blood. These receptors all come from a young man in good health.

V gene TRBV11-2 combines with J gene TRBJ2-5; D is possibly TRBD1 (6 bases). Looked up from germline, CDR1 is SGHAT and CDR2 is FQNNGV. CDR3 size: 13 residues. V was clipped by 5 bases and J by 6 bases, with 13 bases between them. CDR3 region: CASSGAGEKTQYF. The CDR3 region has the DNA TGTGCCAGCAGCGGGGCAGGGGAGAAGACCCAGTACTTC.

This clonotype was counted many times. The CDR3, as DNA: TGCAGCGTTGAAGGCGGTTACGGCACAGATACGCAGTATTTT. Protein sequence: CSVEGGYGTDTQYF. This chain uses TRBV29-1 with TRBJ2-3; D is undetermined. This CDR3 contains 14 residues. Germline V gene sequence: CDR1 SQVTM, CDR2 ANQGSEA. The V end lost 1 base, the J end lost 1 base, and 9 bases lay between the germline ends.

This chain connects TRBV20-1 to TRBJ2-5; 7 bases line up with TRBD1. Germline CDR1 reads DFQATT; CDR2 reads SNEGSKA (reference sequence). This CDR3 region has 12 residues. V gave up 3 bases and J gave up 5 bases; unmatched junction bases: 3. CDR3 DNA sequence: TGCAGTGCTAGGACAGGGTACGAGACCCAGTACTTC. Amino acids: CSARTGYETQYF.

The CDR3 reads CAAAGGRLSGANVLTF. The CDR3, as DNA: TGTGCCGCGGCAGGAGGCCGCCTTAGTGGGGCCAACGTCCTGACTTTC. The chain joins TRBV14 to TRBJ2-6, with TRBD2 as a possible D gene (5 bases). CDR3 length: 16 amino acids. Deletions cut 11 bases from V and 3 bases from J, with 20 bases between. CDR1 and CDR2 (germline): SGHDN, FVKESK.

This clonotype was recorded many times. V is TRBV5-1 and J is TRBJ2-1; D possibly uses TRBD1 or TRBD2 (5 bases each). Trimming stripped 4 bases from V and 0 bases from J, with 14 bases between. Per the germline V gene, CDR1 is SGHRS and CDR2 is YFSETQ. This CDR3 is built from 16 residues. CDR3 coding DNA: TGCGCCAGCAGCGCAGGGTGGGGGAGCTCCTACAATGAGCAGTTCTTC. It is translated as CASSAGWGSSYNEQFF.

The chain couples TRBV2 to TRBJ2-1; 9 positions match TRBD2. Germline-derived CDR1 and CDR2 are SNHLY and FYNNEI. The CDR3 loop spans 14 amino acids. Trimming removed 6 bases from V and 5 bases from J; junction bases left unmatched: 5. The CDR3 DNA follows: TGTGCCAGCAGAACCCTAGCGGGGAACAATGAGCAGTTCTTC. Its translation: CASRTLAGNNEQFF.

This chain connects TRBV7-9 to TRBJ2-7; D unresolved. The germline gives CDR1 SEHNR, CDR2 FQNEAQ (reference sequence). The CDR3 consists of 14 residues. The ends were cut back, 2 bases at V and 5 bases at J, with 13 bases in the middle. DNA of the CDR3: TGTGCCAGCAGCTTATTAGACCGGAGAGACGAGCAGTACGTC. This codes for CASSLLDRRDEQYV.

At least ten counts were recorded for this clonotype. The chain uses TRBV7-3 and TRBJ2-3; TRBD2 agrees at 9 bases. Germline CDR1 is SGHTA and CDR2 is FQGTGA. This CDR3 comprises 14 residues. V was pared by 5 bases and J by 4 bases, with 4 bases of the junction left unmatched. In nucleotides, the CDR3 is TGTGCCAGCAGCACGCTAGCGGGATCAGATACGCAGTATTTT. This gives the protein CASSTLAGSDTQYF. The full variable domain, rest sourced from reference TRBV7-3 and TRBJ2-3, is GAGVSQTPSNKVTEKGKYVELRCDPISGHTALYWYRQSLGQGPEFLIYFQGTGAADDSGLPNDRFFAVRPEGSVSTLKIQRTERGDSAVYLCASSTLAGSDTQYFGPGTRLTVL.

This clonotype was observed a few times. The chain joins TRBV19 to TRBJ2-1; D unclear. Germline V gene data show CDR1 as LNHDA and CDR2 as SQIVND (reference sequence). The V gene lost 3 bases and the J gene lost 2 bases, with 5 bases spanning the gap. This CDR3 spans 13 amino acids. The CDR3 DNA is TGTGCCAGTAGTATGACTGCCTACAATGAGCAGTTCTTC. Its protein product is CASSMTAYNEQFF. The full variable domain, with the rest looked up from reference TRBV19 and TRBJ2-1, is DGGITQSPKYLFRKEGQNVTLSCEQNLNHDAMYWYRQDPGQGLRLIYYSQIVNDFQKGDIAEGYSVSREKKESFPLTVTSAQKNPTAFYLCASSMTAYNEQFFGPGTRLTVL.

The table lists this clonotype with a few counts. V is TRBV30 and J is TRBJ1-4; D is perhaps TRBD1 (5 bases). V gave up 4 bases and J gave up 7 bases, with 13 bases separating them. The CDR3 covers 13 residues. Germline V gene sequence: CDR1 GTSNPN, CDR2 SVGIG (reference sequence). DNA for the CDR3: TGTGCCTGGAACCGGGGCAGGACTGAAAAACTGTTTTTT. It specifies CAWNRGRTEKLFF.

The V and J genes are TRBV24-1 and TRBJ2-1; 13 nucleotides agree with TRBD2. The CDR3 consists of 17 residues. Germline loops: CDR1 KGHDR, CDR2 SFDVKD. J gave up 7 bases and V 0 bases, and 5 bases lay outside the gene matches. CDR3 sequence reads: CATSDLGLAGVKNEQFF. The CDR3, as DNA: TGTGCCACCAGTGATTTGGGACTAGCGGGAGTGAAGAATGAGCAGTTCTTC.

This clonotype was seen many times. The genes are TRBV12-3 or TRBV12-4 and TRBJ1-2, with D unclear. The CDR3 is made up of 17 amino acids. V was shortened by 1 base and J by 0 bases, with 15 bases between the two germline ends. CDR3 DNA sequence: TGTGCCAGCAGTTTAGATCCTGGCCGAAATACTAACTATGGCTACACCTTC. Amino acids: CASSLDPGRNTNYGYTF.

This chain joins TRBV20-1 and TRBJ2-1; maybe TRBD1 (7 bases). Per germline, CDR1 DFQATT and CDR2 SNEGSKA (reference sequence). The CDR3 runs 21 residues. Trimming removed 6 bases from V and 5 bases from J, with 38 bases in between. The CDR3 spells CSATTDMGRGVADAPDNEQFF. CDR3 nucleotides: TGCAGTGCCACAACCGATATGGGCAGGGGGGTAGCGGACGCTCCAGACAATGAGCAGTTCTTC.

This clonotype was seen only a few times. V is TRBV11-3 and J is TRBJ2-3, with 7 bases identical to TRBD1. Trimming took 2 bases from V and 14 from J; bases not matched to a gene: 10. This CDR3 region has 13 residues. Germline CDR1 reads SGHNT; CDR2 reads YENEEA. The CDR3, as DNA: TGTGCCAGCAGCTTATACCCCGGACAGGTACCGTATTTT. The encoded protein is CASSLYPGQVPYF.

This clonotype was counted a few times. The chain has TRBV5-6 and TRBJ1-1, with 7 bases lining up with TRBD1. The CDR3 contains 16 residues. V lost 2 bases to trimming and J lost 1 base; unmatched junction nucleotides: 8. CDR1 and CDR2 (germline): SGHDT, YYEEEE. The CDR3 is CASSLDPQGGNTEAFF. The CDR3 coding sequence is TGTGCCAGCAGCTTAGATCCGCAGGGGGGGAACACTGAAGCTTTCTTT.

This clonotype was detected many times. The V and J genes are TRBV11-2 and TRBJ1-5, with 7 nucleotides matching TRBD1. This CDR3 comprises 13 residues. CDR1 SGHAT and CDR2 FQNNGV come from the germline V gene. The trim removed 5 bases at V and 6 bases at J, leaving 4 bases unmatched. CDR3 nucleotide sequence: TGTGCCAGCAGCGCCAACAGGGGTCAGCCCCAGCATTTT. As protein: CASSANRGQPQHF.

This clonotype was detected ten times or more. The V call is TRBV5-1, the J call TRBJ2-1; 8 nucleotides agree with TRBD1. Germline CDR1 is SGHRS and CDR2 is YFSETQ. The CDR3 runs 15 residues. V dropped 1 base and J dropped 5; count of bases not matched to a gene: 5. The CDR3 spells CASSLTGQDHNEQFF. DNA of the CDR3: TGCGCCAGCAGCTTGACGGGACAGGACCACAATGAGCAGTTCTTC.

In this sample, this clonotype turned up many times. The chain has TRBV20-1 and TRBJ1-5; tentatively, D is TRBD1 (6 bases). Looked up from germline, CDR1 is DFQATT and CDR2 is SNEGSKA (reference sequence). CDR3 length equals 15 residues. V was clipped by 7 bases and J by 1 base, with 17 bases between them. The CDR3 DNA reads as TGCAGTGGTAGGGGGAGGGGACCCAGCAATCAGCCCCAGCATTTT. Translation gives CSGRGRGPSNQPQHF.

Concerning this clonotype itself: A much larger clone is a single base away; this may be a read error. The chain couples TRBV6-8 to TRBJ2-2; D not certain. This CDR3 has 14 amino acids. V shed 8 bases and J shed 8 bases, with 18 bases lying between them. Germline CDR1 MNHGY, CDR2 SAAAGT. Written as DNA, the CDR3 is TGTGCCAGCGGTCCAACCTCCGGACCGGGGGAGCTGTTTTTT. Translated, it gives CASGPTSGPGELFF.

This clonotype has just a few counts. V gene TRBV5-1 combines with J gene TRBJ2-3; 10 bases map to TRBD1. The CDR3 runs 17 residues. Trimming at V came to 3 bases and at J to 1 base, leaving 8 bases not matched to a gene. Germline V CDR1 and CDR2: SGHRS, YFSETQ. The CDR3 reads CASSSMSGTGGTDTQYF. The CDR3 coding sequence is TGCGCCAGCAGCTCTATGAGTGGGACAGGGGGCACAGATACGCAGTATTTT.

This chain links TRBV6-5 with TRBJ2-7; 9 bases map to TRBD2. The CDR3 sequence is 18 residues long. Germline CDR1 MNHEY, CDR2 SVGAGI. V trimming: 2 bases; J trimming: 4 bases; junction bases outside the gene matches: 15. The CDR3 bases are TGTGCCAGCAGTTACGTACAGGGCCTACCTAGCGGGAATTACGAGCAGTACTTC. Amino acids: CASSYVQGLPSGNYEQYF.

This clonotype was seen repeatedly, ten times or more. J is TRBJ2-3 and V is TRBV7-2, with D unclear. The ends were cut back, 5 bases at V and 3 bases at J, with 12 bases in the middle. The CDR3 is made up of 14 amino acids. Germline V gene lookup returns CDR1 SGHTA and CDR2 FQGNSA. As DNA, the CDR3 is TGTGCCAGCAGCGTAGGTAGAAGGACAGATACGCAGTATTTT. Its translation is CASSVGRRTDTQYF.

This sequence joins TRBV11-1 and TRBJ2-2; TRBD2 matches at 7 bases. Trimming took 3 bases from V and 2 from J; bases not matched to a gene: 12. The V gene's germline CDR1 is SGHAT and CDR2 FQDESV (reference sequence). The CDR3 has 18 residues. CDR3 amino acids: CASSLGGGGSINTGELFF. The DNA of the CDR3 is TGTGCCAGCAGCTTGGGCGGAGGCGGGAGTATTAACACCGGGGAGCTGTTTTTT.

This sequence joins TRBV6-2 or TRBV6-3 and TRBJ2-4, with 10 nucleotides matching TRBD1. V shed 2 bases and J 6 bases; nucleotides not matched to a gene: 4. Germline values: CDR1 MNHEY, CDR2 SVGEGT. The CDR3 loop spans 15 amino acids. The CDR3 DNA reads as TGTGCCAGCAGTTACAGGACAGGGGGGAGAAACATTCAGTACTTC. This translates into CASSYRTGGRNIQYF.

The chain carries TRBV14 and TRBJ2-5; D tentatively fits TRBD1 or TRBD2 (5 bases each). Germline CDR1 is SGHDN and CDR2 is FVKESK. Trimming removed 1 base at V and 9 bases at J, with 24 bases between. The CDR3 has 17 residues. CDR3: CASSQGAGVGAFRPQYF. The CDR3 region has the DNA TGTGCCAGCAGCCAAGGGGCCGGGGTAGGGGCATTTCGGCCCCAGTACTTC.

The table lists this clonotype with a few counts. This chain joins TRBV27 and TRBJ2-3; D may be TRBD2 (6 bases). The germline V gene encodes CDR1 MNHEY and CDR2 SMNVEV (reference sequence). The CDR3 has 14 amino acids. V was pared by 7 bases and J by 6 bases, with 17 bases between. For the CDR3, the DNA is TGTGCCAGCACTCCAGGATCGGCGGGGGATACGCAGTATTTT. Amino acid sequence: CASTPGSAGDTQYF.

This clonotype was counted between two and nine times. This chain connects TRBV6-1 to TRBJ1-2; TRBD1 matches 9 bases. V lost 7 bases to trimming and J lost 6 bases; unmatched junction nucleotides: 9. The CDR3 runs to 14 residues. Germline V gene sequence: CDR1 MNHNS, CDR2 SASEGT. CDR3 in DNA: TGTGCCAGCACCCCCGGGACAGGGTATAATGGCTACACCTTC. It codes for CASTPGTGYNGYTF.

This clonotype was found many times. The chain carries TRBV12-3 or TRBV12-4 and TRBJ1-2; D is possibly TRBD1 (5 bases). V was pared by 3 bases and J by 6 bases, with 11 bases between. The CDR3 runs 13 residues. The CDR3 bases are TGTGCCAGCAGTTTGGACATCTACGATGGCTACACCTTC. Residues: CASSLDIYDGYTF.

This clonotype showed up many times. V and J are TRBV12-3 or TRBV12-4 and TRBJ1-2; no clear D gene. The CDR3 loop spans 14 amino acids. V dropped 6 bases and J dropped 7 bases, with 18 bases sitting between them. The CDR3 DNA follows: TGTGCCAGCAGAAGAGTCGGTGGGGAAGGTGGCTACACCTTC. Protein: CASRRVGGEGGYTF.

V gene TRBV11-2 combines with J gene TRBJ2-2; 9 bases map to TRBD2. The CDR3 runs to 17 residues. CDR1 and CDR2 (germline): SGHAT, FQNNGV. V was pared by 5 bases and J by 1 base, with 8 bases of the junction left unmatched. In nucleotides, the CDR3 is TGTGCCAGCAGCCTCTGGCGCGGGAGGGGGAACACCGGGGAGCTGTTTTTT. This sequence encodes CASSLWRGRGNTGELFF.

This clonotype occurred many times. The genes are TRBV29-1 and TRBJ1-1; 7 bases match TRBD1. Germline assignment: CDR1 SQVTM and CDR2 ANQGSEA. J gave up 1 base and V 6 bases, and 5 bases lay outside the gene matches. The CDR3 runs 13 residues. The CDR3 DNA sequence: TGCAGCGTATCCGGACAGGAGAACACTGAAGCTTTCTTT. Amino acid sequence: CSVSGQENTEAFF.